The T cell receptor beta chain described here comes from a study of T cell responses to AZD1222 COVID-19 vaccine. This CDR3 contains 16 residues. Germline assignment: CDR1 MNHEY and CDR2 SMNVEV (reference sequence). After removal of 4 bases from V and 4 bases from J, the junction contained 9 bases not matched to a gene. Points on this clone: The antigen is unknown.

Study results and caveats: Unmutated regions of variants are reportedly targeted by nearly half of spike-specific TCRs. The breadth and depth of Spike-specific TCRs increased once two AZD1222 doses had been given. A mostly white British donor set with more females was recruited, and clonal diversity was possibly underestimated.

The assay was immunoSEQ multiplex PCR, and TCRdb's table has in-frame clones only and misses some. Among approximately 150,000 clones listed, 86% were seen once. This receptor was identified in an adult who received the AZD1222 COVID-19 vaccine. The chain has TRBV27 and TRBJ2-1, with 8 bases identical to TRBD2. This material consisted of peripheral blood, taken 28 days after the second AZD1222 dose. The CDR3, as DNA: TGTGCCAGCAGTTCCGTCGGCGGGGGGACGTACAATGAGCAGTTCTTC. Protein product: CASSSVGGGTYNEQFF.